The clone carrying this T cell receptor beta chain was seen once. Antigen unknown. How the authors handled the data: There were no quality scores in the junction-only immunoSEQ sequences, so filtering differed. Sequencing used immunoSEQ multiplex PCR; TCRdb keeps in-frame clones, though not all of them. V and J calls and clone size are those listed in that table; D and trimming were worked out from the DNA. Of about 180,000 clones listed, roughly 93% are singletons. This sample was included in a study of shared clonotypes between healthy human individuals. General study findings and limits: Despite large depth, rarefaction showed incomplete sorted-subset sequencing.

CDR3 size: 16 residues. V lost 5 bases, J lost 5 bases, and 23 bases lay in between. CDR1 SGHRS and CDR2 YFSETQ come from the germline V gene. The sample comprised naive CD4+ T cells sorted from blood. The sample's subset: CD45RA+ positively selected. The clonotype was recovered from a woman in her 30s in good health. The chain combines TRBV5-1 with TRBJ2-7, with TRBD1 as a possible D gene (6 bases). CDR3 sequence: CASSSEPDRGRNEQYF. CDR3 bases: TGCGCCAGCAGTTCGGAACCGGACAGAGGAAGAAACGAGCAGTACTTC.